This note documents a single T cell receptor (beta chain) sequence. These data come from a study of control samples from healthy donors and cancer patients. Libraries were prepared by immunoSEQ multiplex PCR; TCRdb keeps only in-frame clonotypes and omits some of them. The repertoire holds 150,000 or so clones, roughly 94% seen once, with 14% in the top ten. Looked up from germline, CDR1 is MNHEY and CDR2 is SVGAGI. With 6 bases clipped from V and 6 bases from J, the junction kept 2 bases outside the gene matches. The CDR3 consists of 12 residues. The sequence was collected from a man aged 55-75 years with colorectal cancer. The V gene is TRBV6-5, the J gene TRBJ2-3, with 8 bases aligning to TRBD1. Sequencing was performed on PBMCs. The CDR3 DNA reads TGTGCCAGCAGCCAGGGGGCGGATACGCAGTATTTT. Translation: CASSQGADTQYF.